This T cell receptor beta chain was sequenced during a study of blood T cell repertoires in COVID-19. Generated by immunoSEQ multiplex PCR, the TCRdb table keeps only in-frame clones and is missing some. The sample yields 250,000 to 350,000 clones, 70% to 90% seen once. This CDR3 is built from 13 residues. Trimming shortened V by 4 bases and J by 4 bases, and 11 bases separated the two germline ends. Per the germline V gene, CDR1 is SGHDT and CDR2 is YYEEEE. The chain couples TRBV5-6 to TRBJ2-5, with D maybe TRBD1 (5 bases). The receptor was derived from a woman in her fifties or sixties with acute or convalescent COVID-19. The material sequenced was peripheral blood. The CDR3 sequence is CASSKWGGETQYF. The CDR3 DNA sequence: TGTGCCAGCAGCAAGTGGGGCGGAGAGACCCAGTACTTC.